Listed below are T cell receptor beta chains from one sample, sequenced in a study of shared clonotypes between healthy human individuals. The repertoire was sequenced with immunoSEQ multiplex PCR; TCRdb's copy has only in-frame clones and lacks some. The data show 2 million to 2.5 million clones, roughly 93% seen once. The sample was naive CD4+ T cells from PBMCs. These receptors originate from a man between 18 and 35 years old in good health. Some clones in this sample may be carry-over from other donors' samples. Each CDR3 is given with its conserved first and last residue. Fields, in order: V gene, J gene, CDR3 length, clone size, D gene, CDR3 DNA, CDR3 protein. A D gene is named only where the DNA matches it firmly. The size of a clone is reported for some rows only, either as once, few or many, or as a class for expanded clones.

v_call: TRBV6-1
j_call: TRBJ1-1
cdr3_length: 14
clone_size: -
d_call: -
cdr3_nt: TGTGCCAGCAGGCCAGAATTGGGGTCCACTGAAGCTTTCTTT
cdr3_aa: CASRPELGSTEAFF

v_call: TRBV28
j_call: TRBJ1-6
cdr3_length: 14
clone_size: -
d_call: TRBD1
cdr3_nt: TGTGCCAGCAGTTCGGGACAGTATAATTCACCCCTCCACTTT
cdr3_aa: CASSSGQYNSPLHF

v_call: TRBV7-9
j_call: TRBJ1-1
cdr3_length: 15
clone_size: -
d_call: -
cdr3_nt: TGTGCCAGCAGCTTAGCGAGGGGAGGGGACACTGAAGCTTTCTTT
cdr3_aa: CASSLARGGDTEAFF

v_call: TRBV28
j_call: TRBJ2-7
cdr3_length: 15
clone_size: -
d_call: TRBD1
cdr3_nt: TGTGCCAGCAGGTTAGGGACAGGGGGACCGTACGAGCAGTACTTC
cdr3_aa: CASRLGTGGPYEQYF

v_call: TRBV7-2
j_call: TRBJ2-7
cdr3_length: 14
clone_size: -
d_call: -
cdr3_nt: TGTGCCAGCAGCTTGGTTTGGCCACCCTACGAGCAGTACTTC
cdr3_aa: CASSLVWPPYEQYF

v_call: TRBV5-1
j_call: TRBJ1-4
cdr3_length: 14
clone_size: -
d_call: TRBD1
cdr3_nt: TGCGCCAGCAGCGCGGGACAGACTCCTGAAAAACTGTTTTTT
cdr3_aa: CASSAGQTPEKLFF

v_call: TRBV5-1
j_call: TRBJ1-1
cdr3_length: 14
clone_size: -
d_call: TRBD1
cdr3_nt: TGCGCCAGCCGGACCGGGACAGGGGTTACTGAAGCTTTCTTT
cdr3_aa: CASRTGTGVTEAFF

v_call: TRBV7-3
j_call: TRBJ2-1
cdr3_length: 13
clone_size: once
d_call: -
cdr3_nt: TGTGCCAGCAGCTTAAGACGGAACAATGAGCAGTTCTTC
cdr3_aa: CASSLRRNNEQFF

v_call: TRBV6-1
j_call: TRBJ1-3
cdr3_length: 14
clone_size: -
d_call: -
cdr3_nt: TGTGCCAGCAATACTAGACTCGATGGAAACACCATATATTTT
cdr3_aa: CASNTRLDGNTIYF

v_call: TRBV29-1
j_call: TRBJ2-1
cdr3_length: 16
clone_size: -
d_call: -
cdr3_nt: TGCAGCGTCAGGGGTGCTAGCGAGAGCTCCTACAATGAGCAGTTCTTC
cdr3_aa: CSVRGASESSYNEQFF

v_call: TRBV5-4
j_call: TRBJ2-3
cdr3_length: 12
clone_size: -
d_call: -
cdr3_nt: TGTGCCAGCGGCCGCGCCACAGATACGCAGTATTTT
cdr3_aa: CASGRATDTQYF

v_call: TRBV5-4
j_call: TRBJ2-3
cdr3_length: 14
clone_size: -
d_call: TRBD2
cdr3_nt: TGTGCCTGCGGCCTGGCGGGAGTTACAGATACGCAGTATTTT
cdr3_aa: CACGLAGVTDTQYF

v_call: TRBV11-2
j_call: TRBJ2-4
cdr3_length: 18
clone_size: -
d_call: TRBD1
cdr3_nt: TGTGCCAGCAGCTCCCGGGACAGGGAAGATAGGGCCAAAAACATTCAGTACTTC
cdr3_aa: CASSSRDREDRAKNIQYF

v_call: TRBV21-1
j_call: TRBJ2-1
cdr3_length: 15
clone_size: -
d_call: -
cdr3_nt: TGTGCCAGCAGCATTCAGGGTGGAGGTAACAATGAGCAGTTCTTC
cdr3_aa: CASSIQGGGNNEQFF

v_call: TRBV6-6
j_call: TRBJ1-2
cdr3_length: 16
clone_size: -
d_call: -
cdr3_nt: TGTGCCAGCAGCACGGACAGCGTAACCATCAACTATGGCTACACCTTC
cdr3_aa: CASSTDSVTINYGYTF

v_call: TRBV4-1
j_call: TRBJ2-3
cdr3_length: 15
clone_size: -
d_call: -
cdr3_nt: TGCGCCAGCAGCCTGTACTCCGTAGTGGCAGATACGCAGTATTTT
cdr3_aa: CASSLYSVVADTQYF

v_call: TRBV5-1
j_call: TRBJ2-7
cdr3_length: 14
clone_size: -
d_call: -
cdr3_nt: TGCGCCAGCAGCTTGGGGACAGACTTCTACGAGCAGTACTTC
cdr3_aa: CASSLGTDFYEQYF

v_call: TRBV9
j_call: TRBJ1-2
cdr3_length: 15
clone_size: -
d_call: -
cdr3_nt: TGTGCCAGCAGCGTAGCTACAGGCGTCGCCTATGGCTACACCTTC
cdr3_aa: CASSVATGVAYGYTF

v_call: TRBV27
j_call: TRBJ1-3
cdr3_length: 14
clone_size: -
d_call: TRBD1
cdr3_nt: TGTGCCAGCAGTAGACAGGGAGGTGGAAACACCATATATTTT
cdr3_aa: CASSRQGGGNTIYF

v_call: TRBV7-3
j_call: TRBJ2-2
cdr3_length: 13
clone_size: -
d_call: -
cdr3_nt: TGTGCCAGCAGCTTAATGGGGACCGGGGAGCTGTTTTTT
cdr3_aa: CASSLMGTGELFF

v_call: TRBV5-1
j_call: TRBJ2-1
cdr3_length: 17
clone_size: once
d_call: TRBD1
cdr3_nt: TGCGCCAGCAGCTTGGCTTCTCTGACAGGGACGTACAATGAGCAGTTCTTC
cdr3_aa: CASSLASLTGTYNEQFF

v_call: TRBV19
j_call: TRBJ1-1
cdr3_length: 14
clone_size: -
d_call: TRBD1
cdr3_nt: TGTGCCAGTAACAAGGGGACAGAGAACACTGAAGCTTTCTTT
cdr3_aa: CASNKGTENTEAFF

v_call: TRBV6-1
j_call: TRBJ1-5
cdr3_length: 16
clone_size: -
d_call: -
cdr3_nt: TGTGCCAGCAGTGAAAGGGGGGTCCACGGCAATCAGCCCCAGCATTTT
cdr3_aa: CASSERGVHGNQPQHF

v_call: TRBV29-1
j_call: TRBJ2-7
cdr3_length: 12
clone_size: -
d_call: -
cdr3_nt: TGCAGCGGAACAATAGGGGGGTACGAGCAGTACTTC
cdr3_aa: CSGTIGGYEQYF

v_call: TRBV15
j_call: TRBJ1-2
cdr3_length: 15
clone_size: -
d_call: TRBD1
cdr3_nt: TGTGCCACCACCGTGAGTCGGACAGGGGGCCATGGCTACACCTTC
cdr3_aa: CATTVSRTGGHGYTF

v_call: TRBV27
j_call: TRBJ2-1
cdr3_length: 14
clone_size: -
d_call: TRBD1
cdr3_nt: TGTGCCAGCAGTCGCAATTACCAGGGGGTAGAGCAGTTCTTC
cdr3_aa: CASSRNYQGVEQFF

v_call: TRBV27
j_call: TRBJ2-5
cdr3_length: 14
clone_size: -
d_call: -
cdr3_nt: TGTGCCAGCAGGAGCTTCGGTGGGGAAGAGACCCAGTACTTC
cdr3_aa: CASRSFGGEETQYF

v_call: TRBV9
j_call: TRBJ1-2
cdr3_length: 15
clone_size: -
d_call: -
cdr3_nt: TGTGCCAGCACACCAGGTGGGGCGGTTTGGTATGGCTACACCTTC
cdr3_aa: CASTPGGAVWYGYTF

v_call: TRBV11-3
j_call: TRBJ2-7
cdr3_length: 15
clone_size: -
d_call: TRBD1
cdr3_nt: TGTGCCAGCAGCTTGTCCGGGACAGGGTCCTACGAGCAGTACTTC
cdr3_aa: CASSLSGTGSYEQYF

v_call: TRBV21-1
j_call: TRBJ2-3
cdr3_length: 18
clone_size: -
d_call: -
cdr3_nt: TGTGCCAGCAGCAAAGGCCGTTTGGGCAGGGGGCGTCCAGATACGCAGTATTTT
cdr3_aa: CASSKGRLGRGRPDTQYF

v_call: TRBV5-6
j_call: TRBJ2-5
cdr3_length: 14
clone_size: -
d_call: -
cdr3_nt: TGTGCCAGCAGCCGCGTCGGTCAGCAAGAGACCCAGTACTTC
cdr3_aa: CASSRVGQQETQYF

v_call: TRBV5-4
j_call: TRBJ2-7
cdr3_length: 15
clone_size: -
d_call: TRBD1
cdr3_nt: TGTGCCAGCAGCTTGGGAGGACAGGGGAAGTACGAGCAGTACTTC
cdr3_aa: CASSLGGQGKYEQYF

v_call: TRBV6-5
j_call: TRBJ2-5
cdr3_length: 15
clone_size: -
d_call: -
cdr3_nt: TGTGCCAGCAGTTACGTCCCACACCGTCAAGAGACCCAGTACTTC
cdr3_aa: CASSYVPHRQETQYF

v_call: TRBV5-1
j_call: TRBJ2-2
cdr3_length: 19
clone_size: -
d_call: -
cdr3_nt: TGCGCCAGCAGCTTGGCGGCTAGCACCCTAGATTCGAACACCGGGGAGCTGTTTTTT
cdr3_aa: CASSLAASTLDSNTGELFF

v_call: TRBV28
j_call: TRBJ1-5
cdr3_length: 17
clone_size: -
d_call: TRBD1
cdr3_nt: TGTGCCAGCAGTTTAGGGTTGTCGACAGGGGCCAATCAGCCCCAGCATTTT
cdr3_aa: CASSLGLSTGANQPQHF

v_call: TRBV28
j_call: TRBJ2-6
cdr3_length: 14
clone_size: -
d_call: -
cdr3_nt: TGTGCCAGCAGTTTCATCTCTGGGGCCAACGTCCTGACTTTC
cdr3_aa: CASSFISGANVLTF

v_call: TRBV30
j_call: TRBJ2-2
cdr3_length: 17
clone_size: -
d_call: TRBD2
cdr3_nt: TGTGCCTGGTCCCTAACCAGGACTAGCGGGACGACCGGGGAGCTGTTTTTT
cdr3_aa: CAWSLTRTSGTTGELFF

v_call: TRBV6-1
j_call: TRBJ1-5
cdr3_length: 14
clone_size: -
d_call: TRBD1
cdr3_nt: TGTGCCAGCACCGGGACAGGTTTTAATCAGCCCCAGCATTTT
cdr3_aa: CASTGTGFNQPQHF

v_call: TRBV29-1
j_call: TRBJ1-5
cdr3_length: 15
clone_size: -
d_call: -
cdr3_nt: TGCAGCGTTGCACTGTCAGGGGATAGCAATCAGCCCCAGCATTTT
cdr3_aa: CSVALSGDSNQPQHF

v_call: TRBV29-1
j_call: TRBJ2-3
cdr3_length: 12
clone_size: -
d_call: -
cdr3_nt: TGCAGCACTCCAGGCGCTTCCGATACGCAGTATTTT
cdr3_aa: CSTPGASDTQYF

v_call: TRBV5-1
j_call: TRBJ2-5
cdr3_length: 14
clone_size: -
d_call: -
cdr3_nt: TGCGCCAGCACCCGGGGGCAACTTCAAGAGACCCAGTACTTC
cdr3_aa: CASTRGQLQETQYF

v_call: TRBV7-2
j_call: TRBJ2-3
cdr3_length: 15
clone_size: -
d_call: TRBD2
cdr3_nt: TGTGCCAGCCGCGAGGGGCGGGAGCTCACAGATACGCAGTATTTT
cdr3_aa: CASREGRELTDTQYF

v_call: TRBV7-2
j_call: TRBJ1-6
cdr3_length: 15
clone_size: -
d_call: -
cdr3_nt: TGTGCCACCCAGATCGACAGCTCCTATAATTCACCCCTCCACTTT
cdr3_aa: CATQIDSSYNSPLHF

v_call: TRBV7-2
j_call: TRBJ1-3
cdr3_length: 14
clone_size: -
d_call: -
cdr3_nt: TGTGCCAGCAGCTTACTATACTCTGGAAACACCATATATTTT
cdr3_aa: CASSLLYSGNTIYF

v_call: TRBV7-9
j_call: TRBJ2-1
cdr3_length: 16
clone_size: -
d_call: -
cdr3_nt: TGTGCCAGCAGCGCCTTCAGGGGCCCCTTGGTTGGGGAGCAGTTCTTC
cdr3_aa: CASSAFRGPLVGEQFF

v_call: TRBV28
j_call: TRBJ1-1
cdr3_length: 12
clone_size: -
d_call: -
cdr3_nt: TGTGCCAGCGGGATTCTGAACACTGAAGCTTTCTTT
cdr3_aa: CASGILNTEAFF

v_call: TRBV7-9
j_call: TRBJ2-4
cdr3_length: 15
clone_size: -
d_call: -
cdr3_nt: TGTGCCAGCAGCCCCCCAAGCGCTTCCAAAAACATTCAGTACTTC
cdr3_aa: CASSPPSASKNIQYF

v_call: TRBV2
j_call: TRBJ2-5
cdr3_length: 10
clone_size: -
d_call: -
cdr3_nt: TGTGCCAGCAGTGGGAAGACCCAGTACTTC
cdr3_aa: CASSGKTQYF

v_call: TRBV5-1
j_call: TRBJ2-1
cdr3_length: 16
clone_size: -
d_call: -
cdr3_nt: TGCGCCAGCAGCGTGCAGGGCGGAGGAAGCTACAATGAGCAGTTCTTC
cdr3_aa: CASSVQGGGSYNEQFF

v_call: TRBV4-2
j_call: TRBJ1-1
cdr3_length: 14
clone_size: -
d_call: -
cdr3_nt: TGTGCCAGCAGCCAAGCGCGTACGGCCGCTGAAGCTTTCTTT
cdr3_aa: CASSQARTAAEAFF

v_call: TRBV5-4
j_call: TRBJ2-1
cdr3_length: 17
clone_size: -
d_call: TRBD2
cdr3_nt: TGTGCCAGCAGCCCGATCCGACTAGCGGGAGGGATCCATGAGCAGTTCTTC
cdr3_aa: CASSPIRLAGGIHEQFF

v_call: TRBV28
j_call: TRBJ1-1
cdr3_length: 14
clone_size: -
d_call: -
cdr3_nt: TGTGCCAGCAGTCTCCCGGACAATTTCGGTGAAGCTTTCTTT
cdr3_aa: CASSLPDNFGEAFF

v_call: TRBV5-1
j_call: TRBJ2-7
cdr3_length: 10
clone_size: once
d_call: -
cdr3_nt: TGCGCCAGCAGCTTTGCCGAGCAGTACTTC
cdr3_aa: CASSFAEQYF